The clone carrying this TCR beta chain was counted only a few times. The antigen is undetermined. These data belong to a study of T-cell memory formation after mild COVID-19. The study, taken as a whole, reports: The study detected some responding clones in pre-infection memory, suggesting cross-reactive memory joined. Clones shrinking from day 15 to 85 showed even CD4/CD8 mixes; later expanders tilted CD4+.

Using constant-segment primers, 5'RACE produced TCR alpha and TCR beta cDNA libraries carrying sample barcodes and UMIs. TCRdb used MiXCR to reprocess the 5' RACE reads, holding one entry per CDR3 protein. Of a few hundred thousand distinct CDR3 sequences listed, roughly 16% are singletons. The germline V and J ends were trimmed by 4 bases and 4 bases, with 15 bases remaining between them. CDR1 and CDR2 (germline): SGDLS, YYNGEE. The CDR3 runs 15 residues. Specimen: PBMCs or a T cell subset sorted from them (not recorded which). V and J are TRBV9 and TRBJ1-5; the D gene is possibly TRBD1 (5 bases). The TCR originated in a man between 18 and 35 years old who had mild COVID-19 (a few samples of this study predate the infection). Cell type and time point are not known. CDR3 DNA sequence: TGTGCCAGCAGCCCCAAGGGACTGCCGAATCAGCCCCAGCATTTT. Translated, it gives CASSPKGLPNQPQHF. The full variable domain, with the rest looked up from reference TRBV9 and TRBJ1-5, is DSGVTQTPKHLITATGQRVTLRCSPRSGDLSVYWYQQSLDQGLQFLIQYYNGEERAKGNILERFSAQQFPDLHSELNLSSLELGDSALYFCASSPKGLPNQPQHFGDGTRLSIL.